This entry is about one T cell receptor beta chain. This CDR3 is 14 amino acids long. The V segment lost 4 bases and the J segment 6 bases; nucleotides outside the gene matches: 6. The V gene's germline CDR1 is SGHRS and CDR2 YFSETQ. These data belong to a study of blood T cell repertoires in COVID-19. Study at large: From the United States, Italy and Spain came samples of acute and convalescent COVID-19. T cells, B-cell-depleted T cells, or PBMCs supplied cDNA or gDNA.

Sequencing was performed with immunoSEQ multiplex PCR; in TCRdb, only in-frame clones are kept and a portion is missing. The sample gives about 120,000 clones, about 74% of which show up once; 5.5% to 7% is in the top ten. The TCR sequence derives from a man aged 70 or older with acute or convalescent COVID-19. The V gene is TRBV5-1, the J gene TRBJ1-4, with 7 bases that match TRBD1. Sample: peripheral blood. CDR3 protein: CASSPGQLDEKLFF. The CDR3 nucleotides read TGCGCCAGCAGCCCGGGACAGTTAGATGAAAAACTGTTTTTT.